The 18 T cell receptor beta chains given below trace back to one sample, sequenced in a study of regulatory T cells in long-lasting Graves disease. Time point denoted: newly diagnosed GD, antithyroid drugs for less than 3 months. From RNA extracted from PBMCs, the TCR library was made. iRepertoire HTBI primers and Arm-PCR of CDR3 regions built TCR beta libraries. From the multiplex PCR reads, TCRdb called clonotypes with MiXCR, one entry per CDR3 protein. The data show under 800,000 distinct CDR3 sequences, 16% seen once. These data also formed part of another study, on T cells in Graves' hyperthyroidism and ophthalmopathy.

Here the sequenced sample was peripheral blood mononuclear cells (PBMCs), taken at new diagnosis, from a patient treated with antithyroid drugs. Receptors were obtained from a woman between 25 and 40 years old with Graves disease.

This clonotype was detected ten times or more. The V gene is TRBV28, the J gene TRBJ1-2; no firm D call. The germline CDR1 and CDR2 sequences are MDHEN and SYDVKM. The CDR3 extends over 14 amino acids. The V and J ends lost 6 bases and 4 bases respectively, with 15 bases between them. This CDR3 reads CASRSTPLGYGYTF. Here the CDR3 DNA reads TGTGCCAGCAGGTCGACCCCTCTGGGCTATGGCTACACCTTC.

This clonotype was detected a few times. The chain combines TRBV7-8 with TRBJ2-7; D possibly uses TRBD1 or TRBD2 (5 bases each). Germline V gene data show CDR1 as SGHVS and CDR2 as FQNEAQ. V lost 4 bases, J lost 3 bases, and 13 bases lay in between. The CDR3 is 14 amino acids. CDR3 sequence reads: CASSWIGTVYEQYF. The CDR3 DNA reads as TGTGCCAGCAGCTGGATAGGGACGGTCTACGAGCAGTACTTC.

In this sample, this clonotype turned up many times. The chain carries TRBV6-1 and TRBJ2-7; 7 bases map to TRBD2. Trimming took 5 bases from V and 0 from J; bases not matched to a gene: 7. Germline V gene data show CDR1 as MNHNS and CDR2 as SASEGT. The CDR3 covers 15 residues. CDR3 sequence reads: CASSRSWTSSYEQYF. CDR3 DNA sequence: TGTGCCAGCAGTAGATCCTGGACTAGCTCCTACGAGCAGTACTTC.

The rearrangement links TRBV5-5 to TRBJ2-3; 8 bases are a match to TRBD2. Germline CDR1 and CDR2: SGHKS and YYEKEE (reference sequence). The CDR3 loop spans 13 amino acids. V lost 7 bases and J lost 5; bases outside the gene matches: 6. CDR3 sequence (DNA): TGTGCCAGCGAAGGAGGGACTAGAGATACGCAGTATTTT. It translates to CASEGGTRDTQYF.

This clonotype has a count of ten or more. The chain has TRBV20-1 and TRBJ1-4; D uncertain. Germline V gives CDR1 DFQATT, CDR2 SNEGSKA (reference sequence). This CDR3 region has 15 residues. V was pared by 5 bases and J by 2 bases, with 15 bases between. This chain's CDR3 is CSARGRWQTNEKLFF. In DNA, the CDR3 is TGCAGTGCTCGCGGTCGATGGCAGACTAATGAAAAACTGTTTTTT.

The chain has TRBV20-1 and TRBJ2-7; no reliable D call. Germline CDR1 and CDR2: DFQATT and SNEGSKA (reference sequence). The CDR3 consists of 14 residues. V lost 4 bases to trimming and J lost 0 bases, with 13 bases between them. CDR3 protein: CSATLGGYSYEQYF. In nucleotides, the CDR3 is TGCAGTGCTACCCTCGGCGGTTACTCCTACGAGCAGTACTTC.

There are many counts of this clonotype. The chain has TRBV12-3 or TRBV12-4 and TRBJ2-1; D might be TRBD1 (5 bases). The CDR3 is made up of 15 amino acids. Trimming removed 5 bases from V and 4 bases from J, with 15 bases in between. CDR3 nucleotides: TGTGCCAGCAGTAGACAGTCAACTTTGTACAATGAGCAGTTCTTC. Amino acid sequence: CASSRQSTLYNEQFF.

The chain employs TRBV29-1 and TRBJ1-4, with unresolved D. The CDR3 has 12 amino acids. V was cut by 4 bases and J by 6 bases, with 9 bases left in between. Per germline, CDR1 SQVTM and CDR2 ANQGSEA. As DNA, the CDR3 is TGCAGCGTTGCCTGGACGGATGAAAAACTGTTTTTT. Amino acid sequence: CSVAWTDEKLFF.

This clonotype was recorded at least ten times. This chain connects TRBV6-1 to TRBJ1-2, with D perhaps TRBD1 (5 bases). Germline V CDR1 and CDR2: MNHNS, SASEGT. The V and J ends lost 8 bases and 7 bases respectively, with 14 bases between them. The CDR3 is 12 amino acids. In nucleotides, the CDR3 is TGTGCCAGCCGCGGAGGGGCGGGTGGCTACACCTTC. Its translation: CASRGGAGGYTF.

The genes are TRBV18 and TRBJ2-3; TRBD1 matches at 7 bases. The ends lost 5 bases at V and 7 bases at J; junction bases unmatched: 18. CDR1 is KGHSH and CDR2 is LQKENI in the germline V gene. The CDR3 contains 17 residues. The CDR3, as DNA: TGTGCCAGCTCATTCTTTCGACAGGGAATTCGGCATAATACGCAGTATTTT. Encoded protein: CASSFFRQGIRHNTQYF.

This chain connects TRBV5-4 to TRBJ1-2; possibly TRBD1 for D (6 bases). CDR1 SGHNT and CDR2 YYREEE come from the germline V gene (reference sequence). The CDR3 extends over 14 amino acids. Trimming removed 5 bases at V and 5 bases at J, with 16 bases between. The CDR3 here is CASSFGQTTYGYTF. The CDR3 DNA follows: TGTGCCAGCAGTTTTGGACAGACAACTTATGGCTACACCTTC.

This clonotype was detected a few times. The chain recombines TRBV7-2 with TRBJ1-3; D perhaps matches TRBD1 (6 bases). V lost 5 bases and J lost 0, with 11 bases in between. CDR3 length: 15 amino acids. Germline CDR1 is SGHTA and CDR2 is FQGNSA. The CDR3 DNA is TGTGCCAGCAGCCCGGACAGAAACTCTGGAAACACCATATATTTT. It translates to CASSPDRNSGNTIYF.

There are a few counts of this clonotype. This chain links TRBV19 with TRBJ1-2; maybe TRBD1 (5 bases). With 0 bases removed from V and 4 bases from J, the gap between germline ends came to 9 bases. This CDR3 has 14 amino acids. Per the germline V gene, CDR1 is LNHDA and CDR2 is SQIVND (reference sequence). The CDR3 reads CASSIDRQSYGYTF. The CDR3 region has the DNA TGTGCCAGTAGTATAGATCGACAGTCCTATGGCTACACCTTC.

The V gene is TRBV3-1, the J gene TRBJ1-5; D not certain. The germline CDR1 and CDR2 sequences are LGHDT and YNNKEL (reference sequence). Deletions cut 1 base from V and 5 bases from J, with 3 bases between. The CDR3 extends over 12 amino acids. CDR3 nucleotide sequence: TGTGCCAGCAGCCAAGTTGATCAGCCCCAGCATTTT. It encodes CASSQVDQPQHF.

This clonotype was seen a handful of times. The genes are TRBV12-3 or TRBV12-4 and TRBJ2-1; possibly TRBD2 for D (6 bases). The CDR3 consists of 13 residues. V lost 8 bases and J 6 bases, leaving 14 bases between the germline ends. Written as DNA, the CDR3 is TGTGCCAGCTTGGGTAGCGGTCGCAATGAGCAGTTCTTC. This sequence encodes CASLGSGRNEQFF.

This clonotype was detected a few times. This rearrangement joins TRBV5-1 to TRBJ2-1, with 8 positions matching TRBD2. This CDR3 has 15 amino acids. Germline CDR1 reads SGHRS; CDR2 reads YFSETQ. The V gene end was trimmed by 2 bases and the J gene end by 7 bases; junction bases not matched to a gene: 8. For the CDR3, the DNA is TGCGCCAGCAGCTTAACAGCGGGAGATATGAATGAGCAGTTCTTC. Its protein is CASSLTAGDMNEQFF.

This clonotype has more than one count but fewer than ten. The rearrangement uses TRBV5-1 and TRBJ2-3; tentatively, D is TRBD1 (6 bases). From germline, CDR1 is SGHRS and CDR2 YFSETQ. V was pared by 0 bases and J by 0 bases, with 8 bases between. This CDR3 has 15 residues. The CDR3 region has the DNA TGCGCCAGCAGCTTGGACAGGGCTAGCACAGATACGCAGTATTTT. It yields the protein CASSLDRASTDTQYF.

For this clonotype: Compared with germline, one end of the junction differs, possibly owing to a read error. The CDR3 DNA is TGTGCCAGCAGTTACGCGACAGAATCTCTTCAGTTC. As protein: CASSYATESLQF. The J gene is TRBJ2-7, the V gene TRBV6-5; TRBD1 is a possible D gene (5 bases). The CDR3 has 12 amino acids. Per the germline V gene, CDR1 is MNHEY and CDR2 is SVGAGI.